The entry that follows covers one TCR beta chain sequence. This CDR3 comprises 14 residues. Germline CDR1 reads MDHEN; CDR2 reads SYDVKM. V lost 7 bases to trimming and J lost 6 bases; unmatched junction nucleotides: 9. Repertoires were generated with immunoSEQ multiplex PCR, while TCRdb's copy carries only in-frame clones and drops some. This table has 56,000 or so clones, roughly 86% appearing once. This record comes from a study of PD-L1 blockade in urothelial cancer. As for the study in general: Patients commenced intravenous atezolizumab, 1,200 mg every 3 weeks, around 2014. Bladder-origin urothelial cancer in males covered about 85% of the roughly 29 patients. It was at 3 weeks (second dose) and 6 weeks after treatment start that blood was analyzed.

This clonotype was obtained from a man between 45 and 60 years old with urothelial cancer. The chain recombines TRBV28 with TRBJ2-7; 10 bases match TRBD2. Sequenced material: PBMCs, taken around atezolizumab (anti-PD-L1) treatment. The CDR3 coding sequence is TGTGCCAGCAAAGCCGGGACTAGCGTTCTCGAGCAGTACTTC. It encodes CASKAGTSVLEQYF. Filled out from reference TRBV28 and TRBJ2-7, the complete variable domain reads DVKVTQSSRYLVKRTGEKVFLECVQDMDHENMFWYRQDPGLGLRLIYFSYDVKMKEKGDIPEGYSVSREKKERFSLILESASTNQTSMYLCASKAGTSVLEQYFGPGTRLTVT.